This TCR beta chain was recovered during a study of T cells in tuberculosis. General study findings and limits: Smaller alpha distances in active tuberculosis partly reflected shorter CDR3-alpha lengths.

Data came from immunoSEQ multiplex PCR; TCRdb stores just in-frame clones and leaves some out. The sample lists tens of thousands of clones; 92% were seen once. Comment on this clone: Its target is not known.

The CDR3 loop spans 13 amino acids. The V and J ends lost 4 bases and 5 bases, in that order; junction bases with no gene match: 3. The germline V gene has CDR1 SGHKS and CDR2 YYEKEE (reference sequence). Tuberculin skin test and IGRA determined adolescents' latent tuberculosis status at entry. The sequenced material came from PBMCs. This chain links TRBV5-5 with TRBJ1-5; 7 bases fit TRBD1. This sequence was found in a donor aged 10 to 29 with latent tuberculosis or without tuberculosis infection. Some clones in this sample may be carry-over from other donors' samples. This CDR3 is CASSRDSDQPQHF. For the CDR3, the DNA is TGTGCCAGCAGCCGGGACAGCGATCAGCCCCAGCATTTT. Full variable domain (rest looked up from reference TRBV5-5 and TRBJ1-5): DAGVTQSPTHLIKTRGQQVTLRCSPISGHKSVSWYQQVLGQGPQFIFQYYEKEERGRGNFPDRFSARQFPNYSSELNVNALLLGDSALYLCASSRDSDQPQHFGDGTRLSIL.